This TCR beta chain was retrieved from a study of T cell responses to AZD1222 COVID-19 vaccine. Overall study results and limits: Of the AZD1222 recipients, only 5 or 6 were seropositive at baseline.

Germline V CDR1 and CDR2: KGHSH, LQKENI. V was shortened by 3 bases and J by 4 bases, with 9 bases between the two germline ends. The CDR3 has 13 residues. To note about this clone: Its antigen is unknown.

Sequenced by immunoSEQ multiplex PCR; TCRdb stores in-frame clones only, minus some. The data hold some 180,000 clones, with roughly nine tenths observed a single time. The chain links TRBV18 to TRBJ2-5, with D perhaps matching TRBD2 (5 bases). The material sequenced was peripheral blood, taken 28 days after the second AZD1222 dose. This clonotype originated in an adult who received the AZD1222 COVID-19 vaccine. The CDR3 protein is CASSPGVGETQYF. The CDR3 bases are TGTGCCAGCTCACCCGGGGTGGGAGAGACCCAGTACTTC. The full variable domain, its missing parts supplied by reference TRBV18 and TRBJ2-5, is NAGVMQNPRHLVRRRGQEARLRCSPMKGHSHVYWYRQLPEEGLKFMVYLQKENIIDESGMPKERFSAEFPKEGPSILRIQQVVRGDSAAYFCASSPGVGETQYFGPGTRLLVL.